This entry concerns a single TCR beta chain. Its cognate antigen is unknown. These data are taken from a study of cytomegalovirus exposure and HLA in healthy donors. Study in general: Early on, a data release was issued that held some 91 million unique TCRs from HLA-typed donors.

The CDR3 has 15 residues. Germline lookup yields CDR1 SGHVS and CDR2 FQNEAQ. Deletions cut 2 bases from V and 5 bases from J, with 15 bases between. General study results and limits: Rarity held for most TCR sequences, but there were some public TCRs that occurred in many donors. Previously analyzed data showed that most TCR beta V segments were productive at a frequency of about 90% or about 30%.

This PCR relied on a set of 60 Vbeta primers and 13 Jbeta primers. Authors' methods: It was a later analysis that counted 83 million or so unique TCR beta chains, of which approximately 11 million were shared. Profiled with immunoSEQ multiplex PCR; TCRdb holds only in-frame clones, not every one. V and J calls and clone size come straight from that table; D and trimming were deduced from the DNA. Found here are 200,000 or so clones, roughly 87% of them singletons; the top ten hold over 0.2%. This chain uses TRBV7-8 with TRBJ1-2, with D possibly matching TRBD1 (5 bases). The sequence came from a girl less than two years old in good health and CMV-seronegative. The sample was PBMCs. The CDR3 spells CASSLSLTDFYGYTF. The DNA for the CDR3 is TGTGCCAGCAGCTTAAGCTTGACAGATTTTTATGGCTACACCTTC.